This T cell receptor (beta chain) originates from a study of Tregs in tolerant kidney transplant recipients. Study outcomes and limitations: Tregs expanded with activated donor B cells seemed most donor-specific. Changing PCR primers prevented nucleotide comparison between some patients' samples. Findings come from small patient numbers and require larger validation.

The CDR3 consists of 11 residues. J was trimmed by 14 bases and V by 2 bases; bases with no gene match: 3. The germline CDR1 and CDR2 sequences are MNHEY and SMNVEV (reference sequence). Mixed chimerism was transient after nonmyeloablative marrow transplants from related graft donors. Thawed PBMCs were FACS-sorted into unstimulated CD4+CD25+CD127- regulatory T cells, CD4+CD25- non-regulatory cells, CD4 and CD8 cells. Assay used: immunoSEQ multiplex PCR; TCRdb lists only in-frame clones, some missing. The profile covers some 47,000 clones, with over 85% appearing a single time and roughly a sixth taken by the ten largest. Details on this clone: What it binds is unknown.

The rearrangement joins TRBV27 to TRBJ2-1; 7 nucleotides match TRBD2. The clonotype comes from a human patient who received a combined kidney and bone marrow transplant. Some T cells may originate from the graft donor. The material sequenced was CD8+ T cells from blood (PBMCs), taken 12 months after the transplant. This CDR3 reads CASSLRGSEFF. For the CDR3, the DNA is TGTGCCAGCAGTTTACGCGGGAGTGAGTTCTTC.